This T cell receptor (beta chain) is drawn from a study of brain T cells in children with intractable seizures. This table comes from immunoSEQ multiplex PCR, and its TCRdb copy is limited to in-frame clones, with some not included. This table has around 80,000 clones, about 90% appearing once. Trimming removed 6 bases at V and 4 bases at J, with 15 bases between. This CDR3 region has 14 residues. Germline CDR1 MDHEN, CDR2 SYDVKM. This clonotype was sampled from a girl aged 2 to 9 with Rasmussen encephalitis and intractable seizures. V is TRBV28 and J is TRBJ1-1; D is unresolved. Sequenced here: peripheral blood, sampled at surgery. CDR3 DNA: TGTGCCAGCAGGTACTTCCGGGCGAGCACTGAAGCTTTCTTT. It specifies CASRYFRASTEAFF.